This T cell receptor beta chain came from a study of CXCR3-negative and CXCR3-positive naive CD8 T cells. Findings and limits, study-wide: Diversity was high in both naive subsets and much lower in memory cells. CXCR3-negative naive cells had less hydrophobic TRB CDR3s than did CXCR3-positive naive cells. Memory, not naive, CXCR3-negative and CXCR3-positive cells differed in TRBV-TRBJ usage.

Libraries of TRB cDNA were made by 5' RACE and carried UMIs. Reprocessing the 5' RACE reads, TCRdb reports a single entry for every CDR3 protein and omits DNA. The listing records about 130,000 distinct CDR3 sequences. Germline V gene sequence: CDR1 KGHSH, CDR2 LQKENI. This CDR3 comprises 14 residues. Notes on this clonotype: Its antigen remains unknown.

Sequenced material: naive CXCR3+ CD8+ T cells from blood. Subset described: CD45RO-CCR7+CD27+CD95- naive CD8+ T cells expressing CXCR3 (TNR3+). The V and J genes are TRBV18 and TRBJ2-5; TCRdb's D call, TRBD2, is unchecked because there is no DNA. The TCR was taken from a human donor in good health. Some clones in this sample may be carry-over from other donors' samples. CDR3 loop: CASSELAEQETQYF.